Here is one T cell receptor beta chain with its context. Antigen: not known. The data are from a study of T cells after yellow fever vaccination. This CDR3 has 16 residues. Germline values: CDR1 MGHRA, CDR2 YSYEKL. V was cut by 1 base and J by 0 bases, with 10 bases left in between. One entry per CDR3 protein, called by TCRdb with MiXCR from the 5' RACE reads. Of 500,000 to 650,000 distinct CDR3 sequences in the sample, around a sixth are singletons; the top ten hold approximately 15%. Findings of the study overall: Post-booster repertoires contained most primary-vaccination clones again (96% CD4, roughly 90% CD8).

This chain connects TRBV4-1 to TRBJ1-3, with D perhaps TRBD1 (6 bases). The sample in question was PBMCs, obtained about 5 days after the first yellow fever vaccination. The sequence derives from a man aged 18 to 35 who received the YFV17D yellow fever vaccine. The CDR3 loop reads CASSQGGRISGNTIYF. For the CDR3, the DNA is TGCGCCAGCAGCCAAGGGGGGCGCATCTCTGGAAACACCATATATTTT.